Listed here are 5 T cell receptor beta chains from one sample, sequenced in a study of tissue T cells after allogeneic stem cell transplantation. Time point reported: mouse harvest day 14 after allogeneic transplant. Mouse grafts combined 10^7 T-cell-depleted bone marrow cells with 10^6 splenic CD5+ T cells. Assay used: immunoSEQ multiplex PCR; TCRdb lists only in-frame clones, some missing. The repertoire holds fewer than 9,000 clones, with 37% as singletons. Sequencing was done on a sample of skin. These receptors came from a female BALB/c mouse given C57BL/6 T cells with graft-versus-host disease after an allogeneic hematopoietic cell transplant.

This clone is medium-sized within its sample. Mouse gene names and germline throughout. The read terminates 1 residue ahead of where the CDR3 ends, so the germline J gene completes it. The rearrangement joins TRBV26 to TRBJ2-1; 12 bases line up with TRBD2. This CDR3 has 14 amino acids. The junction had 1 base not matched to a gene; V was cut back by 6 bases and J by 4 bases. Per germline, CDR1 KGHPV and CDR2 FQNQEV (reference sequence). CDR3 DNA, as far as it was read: TGTGCCAGCAGCGGACTGGGGGGGTATGCTGAGCAGTTC. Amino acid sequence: CASSGLGGYAEQF. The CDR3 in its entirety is CASSGLGGYAEQFF.

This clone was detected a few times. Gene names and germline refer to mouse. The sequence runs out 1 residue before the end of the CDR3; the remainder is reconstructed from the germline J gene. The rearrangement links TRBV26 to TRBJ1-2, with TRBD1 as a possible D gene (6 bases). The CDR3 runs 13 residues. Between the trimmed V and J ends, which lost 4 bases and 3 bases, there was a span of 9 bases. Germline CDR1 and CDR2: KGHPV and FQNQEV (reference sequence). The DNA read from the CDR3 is TGTGCCAGCAGTCCACAGGGTTACTCCGACTACACC. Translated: CASSPQGYSDYT. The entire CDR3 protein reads CASSPQGYSDYTF. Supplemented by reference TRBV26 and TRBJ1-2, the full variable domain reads NSKVIQTPRYLVKGQGQKAKMRCIPEKGHPVVFWYQQNKNNEFKFLINFQNQEVLQQIDMTEKRFSAECPSNSPCSLEIQSSEAGDSALYLCASSPQGYSDYTFGSGTRLLVI.

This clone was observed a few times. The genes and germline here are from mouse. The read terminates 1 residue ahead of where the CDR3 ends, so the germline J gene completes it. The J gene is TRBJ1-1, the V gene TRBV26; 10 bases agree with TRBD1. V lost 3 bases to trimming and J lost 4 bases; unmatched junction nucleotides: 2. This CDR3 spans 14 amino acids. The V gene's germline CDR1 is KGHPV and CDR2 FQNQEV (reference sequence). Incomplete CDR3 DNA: TGTGCCAGCAGTCTCAGGACAGGGGGCACAGAAGTCTTC. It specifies CASSLRTGGTEVF. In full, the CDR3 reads CASSLRTGGTEVFF.

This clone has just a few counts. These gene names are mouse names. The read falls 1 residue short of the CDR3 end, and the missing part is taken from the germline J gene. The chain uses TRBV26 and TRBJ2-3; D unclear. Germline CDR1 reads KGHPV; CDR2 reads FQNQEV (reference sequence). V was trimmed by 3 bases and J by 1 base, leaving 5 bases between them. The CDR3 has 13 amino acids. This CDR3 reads CASSLGGAETLYF. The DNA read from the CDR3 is TGTGCCAGCAGTCTCGGGGGTGCAGAAACGCTGTAT.

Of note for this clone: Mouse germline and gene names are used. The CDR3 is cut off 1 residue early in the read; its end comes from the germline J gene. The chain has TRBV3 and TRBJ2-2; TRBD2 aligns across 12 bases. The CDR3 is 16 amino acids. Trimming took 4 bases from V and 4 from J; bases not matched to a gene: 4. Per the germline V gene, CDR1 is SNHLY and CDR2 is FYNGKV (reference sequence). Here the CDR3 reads CASSSDWGGRTGQLYF. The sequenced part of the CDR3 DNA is TGTGCCAGCAGCTCTGACTGGGGGGGCCGCACCGGGCAGCTCTAC.